This T cell receptor beta chain was observed in a study of CD8 T cells in Susac syndrome. Sequencing targeted TCR beta in T cells from blood (CD8+ and CD4+). The multiple sclerosis controls comprised treatment-naive patients whose relapsing-remitting disease was stable or active. In the case of this clonotype: Its antigen is not known.

The study, taken as a whole, reports: The study's TCR sequencing and HLA analysis drew on a certain number of individuals. That number was acknowledged as relatively small.

An amount of RNA that ranged from roughly 0.45 to 1 ug was reverse transcribed with random hexamers. TCR beta CDR3 was amplified by immunoSEQ covering 54 Vbeta and 13 Jbeta. TCRdb itself ran the immunoSEQ multiplex PCR reads through MiXCR, one entry per CDR3 protein. Altogether about 300,000 distinct CDR3 sequences are present, just over 90% being singletons, with the ten largest covering less than 0.08%. After removal of 10 bases from V and 1 base from J, the junction contained 13 bases not matched to a gene. The V gene's germline CDR1 is LNHDA and CDR2 SQIVND (reference sequence). The CDR3 loop spans 16 amino acids.

The material sequenced was CD4+ T cells from PBMCs. This clonotype was sampled from a human donor with multiple sclerosis. The chain carries TRBV19 and TRBJ1-1; TRBD1 matches at 9 bases. The CDR3 loop reads CATKGQGLIRNTEAFF. CDR3 DNA sequence: TGTGCCACTAAGGGACAGGGCCTCATCCGGAACACTGAAGCTTTCTTT.